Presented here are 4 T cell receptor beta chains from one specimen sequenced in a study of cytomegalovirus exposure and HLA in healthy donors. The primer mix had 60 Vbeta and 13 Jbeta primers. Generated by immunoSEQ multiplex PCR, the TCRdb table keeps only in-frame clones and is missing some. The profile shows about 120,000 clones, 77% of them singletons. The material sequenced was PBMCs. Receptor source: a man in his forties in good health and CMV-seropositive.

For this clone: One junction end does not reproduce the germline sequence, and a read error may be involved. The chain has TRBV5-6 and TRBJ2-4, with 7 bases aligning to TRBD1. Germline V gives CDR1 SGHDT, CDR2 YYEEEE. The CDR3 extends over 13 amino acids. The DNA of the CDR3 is TGTGCCAGCAGCGTATCAGGGGGAAACAGTCAGTACTTC. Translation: CASSVSGGNSQYF.

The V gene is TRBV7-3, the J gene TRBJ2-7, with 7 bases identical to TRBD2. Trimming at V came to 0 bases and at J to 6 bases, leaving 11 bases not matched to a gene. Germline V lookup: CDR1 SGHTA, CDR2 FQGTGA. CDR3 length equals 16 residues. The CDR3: CASSLTASGGLGEQYF. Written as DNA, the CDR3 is TGTGCCAGCAGCTTAACGGCTAGCGGTGGTTTGGGCGAGCAGTACTTC.

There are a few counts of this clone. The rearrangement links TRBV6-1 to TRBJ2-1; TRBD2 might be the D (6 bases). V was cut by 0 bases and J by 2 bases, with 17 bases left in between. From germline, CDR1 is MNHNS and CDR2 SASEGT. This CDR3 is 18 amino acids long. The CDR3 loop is CASSEAGERRGPYNEQFF. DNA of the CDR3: TGTGCCAGCAGTGAAGCAGGTGAGAGGAGGGGTCCCTACAATGAGCAGTTCTTC.

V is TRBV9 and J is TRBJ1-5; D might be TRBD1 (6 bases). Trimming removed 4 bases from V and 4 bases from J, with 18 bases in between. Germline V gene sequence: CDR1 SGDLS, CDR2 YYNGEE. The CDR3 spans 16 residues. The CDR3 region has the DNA TGTGCCAGCAGCCCTACGTCGGGGGGCGGGAATCAGCCCCAGCATTTT. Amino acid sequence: CASSPTSGGGNQPQHF.